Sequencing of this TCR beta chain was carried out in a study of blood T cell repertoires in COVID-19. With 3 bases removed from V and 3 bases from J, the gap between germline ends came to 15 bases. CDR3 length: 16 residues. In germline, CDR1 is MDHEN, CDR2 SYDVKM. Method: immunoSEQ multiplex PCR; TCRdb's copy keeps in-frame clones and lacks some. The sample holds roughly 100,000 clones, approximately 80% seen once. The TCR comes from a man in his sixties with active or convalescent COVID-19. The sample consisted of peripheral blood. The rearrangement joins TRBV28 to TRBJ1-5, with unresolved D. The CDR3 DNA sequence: TGTGCCAGCAGTTTTTTGTCCAGTTTGGTCAATCAGCCCCAGCATTTT. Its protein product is CASSFLSSLVNQPQHF.